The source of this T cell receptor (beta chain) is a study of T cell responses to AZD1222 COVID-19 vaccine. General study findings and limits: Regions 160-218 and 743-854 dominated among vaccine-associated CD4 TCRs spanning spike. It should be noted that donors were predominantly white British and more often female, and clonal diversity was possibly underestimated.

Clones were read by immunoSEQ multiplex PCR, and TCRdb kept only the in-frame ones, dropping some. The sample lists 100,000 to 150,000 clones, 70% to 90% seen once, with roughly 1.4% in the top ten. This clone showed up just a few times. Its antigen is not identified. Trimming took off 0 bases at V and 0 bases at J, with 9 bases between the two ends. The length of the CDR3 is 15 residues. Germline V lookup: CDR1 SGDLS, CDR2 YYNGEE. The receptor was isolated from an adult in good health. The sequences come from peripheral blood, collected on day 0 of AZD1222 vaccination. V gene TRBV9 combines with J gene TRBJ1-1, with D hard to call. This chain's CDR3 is CASSVVGGLNTEAFF. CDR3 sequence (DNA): TGTGCCAGCAGCGTAGTCGGTGGCTTGAACACTGAAGCTTTCTTT.